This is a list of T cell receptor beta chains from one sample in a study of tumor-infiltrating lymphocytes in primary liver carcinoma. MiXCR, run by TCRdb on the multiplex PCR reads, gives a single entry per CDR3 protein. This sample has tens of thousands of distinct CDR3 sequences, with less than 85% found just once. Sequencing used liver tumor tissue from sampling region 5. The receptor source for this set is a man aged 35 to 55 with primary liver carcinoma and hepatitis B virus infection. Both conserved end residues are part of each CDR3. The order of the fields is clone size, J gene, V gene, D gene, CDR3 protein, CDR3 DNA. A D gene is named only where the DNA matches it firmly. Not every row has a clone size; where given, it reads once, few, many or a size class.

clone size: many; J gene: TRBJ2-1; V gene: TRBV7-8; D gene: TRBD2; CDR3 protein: CASSSGTSVEQFF; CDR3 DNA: TGTGCCAGCAGCTCCGGGACTAGCGTTGAGCAGTTCTTC
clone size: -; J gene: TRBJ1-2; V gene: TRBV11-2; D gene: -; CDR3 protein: CAISLGRQSYSYSF; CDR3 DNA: TGTGCCATCAGCTTAGGTCGGCAGAGCTATAGCTACAGCTTC
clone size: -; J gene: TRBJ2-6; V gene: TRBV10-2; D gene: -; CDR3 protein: CASSVLPAGSLSGAYVLTF; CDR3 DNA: TGCGCCAGTAGTGTCCTCCCAGCGGGCTCTCTCTCTGGGGCCTACGTCCTGACTTTC
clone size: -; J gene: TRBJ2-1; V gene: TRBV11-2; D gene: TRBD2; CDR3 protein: CVSSVRLAGDFNEQSF; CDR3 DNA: TGTGTCAGCAGCGTTCGACTAGCGGGAGATTTCAATGAGCAGTCCTTC
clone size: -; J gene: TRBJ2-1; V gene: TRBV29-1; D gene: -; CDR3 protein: CSVEGPHHKEQFF; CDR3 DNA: TGCAGCGTTGAGGGCCCACACCACAAAGAGCAGTTCTTC
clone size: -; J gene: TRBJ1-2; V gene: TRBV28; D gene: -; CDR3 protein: CASSLKGRGYGYTF; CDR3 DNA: TGTGCCAGCAGTTTAAAGGGAAGGGGCTATGGCTACACCTTC
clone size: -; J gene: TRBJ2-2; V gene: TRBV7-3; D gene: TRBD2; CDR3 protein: CASSLHGRKNTGELFF; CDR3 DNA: TGTGCCAGCAGCTTACACGGGAGGAAGAACACCGGGGAGCTGTTTTTT
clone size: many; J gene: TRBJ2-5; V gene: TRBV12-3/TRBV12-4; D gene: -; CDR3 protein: CASSTVGETQYF; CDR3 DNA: TGTGCCAGCAGTACCGTAGGAGAGACCCAGTACTTC
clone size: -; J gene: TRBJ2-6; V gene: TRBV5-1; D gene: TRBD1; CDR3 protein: CASSLHAGGYSGANVLTF; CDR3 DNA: TGCGCCAGCAGCTTGCATGCAGGGGGCTACTCTGGGGCCAACGTCCTAACTTTC
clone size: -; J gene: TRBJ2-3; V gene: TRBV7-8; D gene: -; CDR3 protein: CASSLPMFQPSSIDTQYF; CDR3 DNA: TGTGCCAGCAGCCTCCCGATGTTTCAGCCCTCTAGCATAGATACGCAGTATTTT
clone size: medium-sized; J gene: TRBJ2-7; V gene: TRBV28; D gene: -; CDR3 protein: CASSLIAYYYEQYF; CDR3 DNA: TGTGCCAGCAGTTTAATTGCCTATTACTACGAGCAGTACTTC
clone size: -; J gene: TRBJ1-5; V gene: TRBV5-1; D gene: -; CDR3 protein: CASSLLAGGTDTQHF; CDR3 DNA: TGCGCCAGCAGCTTACTAGCGGGAGGCACAGATACACAGCATTTT
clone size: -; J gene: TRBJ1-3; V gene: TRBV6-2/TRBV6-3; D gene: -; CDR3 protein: CASSYFTQATGPLYF; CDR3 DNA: TGTGCCAGCAGTTACTTCACCCAGGCTACAGGGCCCCTATATTTT
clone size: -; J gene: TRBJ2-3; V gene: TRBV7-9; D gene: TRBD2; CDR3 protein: CASSFGLAGTNTQYF; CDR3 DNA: TGTGCCAGCAGCTTCGGACTAGCGGGCACAAATACGCAGTATTTT
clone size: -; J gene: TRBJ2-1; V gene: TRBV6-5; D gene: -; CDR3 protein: CANSWTGDNEQFF; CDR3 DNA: TGTGCCAACAGCTGGACGGGTGACAATGAGCAGTTCTTC
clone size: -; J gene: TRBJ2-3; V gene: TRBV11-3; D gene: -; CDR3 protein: CASNLDLVGTRYF; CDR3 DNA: TGTGCCAGCAACTTAGATCTGGTAGGTACGCGGTATTTT
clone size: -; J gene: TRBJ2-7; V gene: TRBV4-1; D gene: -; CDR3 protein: CANSQQTRYYEQYF; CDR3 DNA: TGCGCCAACAGTCAACAGACAAGGTACTACGAGCAGTACTTC
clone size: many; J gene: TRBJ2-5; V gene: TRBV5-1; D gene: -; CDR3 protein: CASSWGAGQETQYF; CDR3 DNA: TGCGCCAGCAGCTGGGGGGCGGGTCAAGAGACCCAGTACTTC
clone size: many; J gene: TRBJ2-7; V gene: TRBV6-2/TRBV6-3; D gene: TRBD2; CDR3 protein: CASSYDFRRGGSYEQYF; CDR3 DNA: TGTGCCAGCAGTTATGATTTCCGGCGGGGGGGGTCCTACGAGCAGTACTTC
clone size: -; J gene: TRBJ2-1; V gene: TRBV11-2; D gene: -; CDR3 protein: CASTPVALYNEQFF; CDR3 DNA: TGTGCCAGCACCCCAGTCGCCCTATACAATGAGCAGTTCTTC
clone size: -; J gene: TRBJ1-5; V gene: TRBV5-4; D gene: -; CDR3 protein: CASSLQVDGQPQHF; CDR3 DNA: TGTGCCAGTAGCTTACAGGTGGATGGCCAGCCCCAGCATTTT
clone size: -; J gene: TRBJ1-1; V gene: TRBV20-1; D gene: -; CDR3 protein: CSAGQNTEAFF; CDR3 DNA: TGCAGTGCTGGACAGAACACTGAAGCTTTCTTT
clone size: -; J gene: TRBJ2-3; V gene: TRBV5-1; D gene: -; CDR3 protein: CANSLAGNTDTQYF; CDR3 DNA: TGCGCCAACAGCCTGGCGGGGAACACAGATACGCAGTATTTT
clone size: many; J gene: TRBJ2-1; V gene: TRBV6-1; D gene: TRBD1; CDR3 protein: CASSSYQGDSYNEQFF; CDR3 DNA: TGTGCCAGCAGCTCCTATCAGGGGGATTCCTACAATGAGCAGTTCTTC
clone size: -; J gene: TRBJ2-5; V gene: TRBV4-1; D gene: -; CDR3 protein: CASSQDPSTGAQCF; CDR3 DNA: TGCGCTAGCAGCCAAGACCCTTCAACTGGGGCCCAGTGCTTC
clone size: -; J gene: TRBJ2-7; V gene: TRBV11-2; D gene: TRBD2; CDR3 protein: CANSSGGGWYEQYF; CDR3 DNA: TGTGCCAATAGCTCTGGCGGGGGGTGGTACGAGCAGTACTTC
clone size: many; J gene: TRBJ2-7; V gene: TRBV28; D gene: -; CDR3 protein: CASNALTGTYEQYF; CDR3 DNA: TGTGCCAGCAACGCCCTGACGGGAACCTACGAGCAGTACTTC
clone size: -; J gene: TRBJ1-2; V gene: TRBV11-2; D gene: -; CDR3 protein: CVSSSEGNYGYTF; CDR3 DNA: TGTGTCAGCAGCTCGGAGGGGAACTATGGTTACACCTTC
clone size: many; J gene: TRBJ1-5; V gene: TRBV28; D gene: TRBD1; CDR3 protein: CASQSGQGAIQPQHF; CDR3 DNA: TGTGCCAGCCAGTCAGGACAGGGGGCCATTCAGCCCCAGCATTTT
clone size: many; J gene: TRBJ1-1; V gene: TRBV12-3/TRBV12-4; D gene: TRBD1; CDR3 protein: CASSKTPGTANTEAFF; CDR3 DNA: TGTGCCAGCAGTAAAACTCCCGGGACAGCCAACACTGAAGCTTTCTTT
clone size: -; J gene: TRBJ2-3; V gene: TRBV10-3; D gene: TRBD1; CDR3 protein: CTINGRTGEDTQYF; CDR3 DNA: TGTACCATCAATGGGAGGACAGGGGAGGATACGCAGTATTTT
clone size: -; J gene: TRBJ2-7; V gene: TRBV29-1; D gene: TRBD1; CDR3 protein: CRVLTGAGYEQYF; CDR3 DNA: TGCAGGGTCCTGACAGGGGCCGGCTACGAGCAATACTTC
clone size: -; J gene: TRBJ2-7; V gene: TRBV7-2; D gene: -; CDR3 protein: CVSSSFSGFGYEQYF; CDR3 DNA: TGTGTCAGCAGCTCCTTTAGCGGTTTTGGCTACGAGCAGTACTTC
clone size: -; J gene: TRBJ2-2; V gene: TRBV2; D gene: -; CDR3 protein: CASSPRDNGELFF; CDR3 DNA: TGTGCCAGCAGTCCCCGCGACAACGGGGAGCTGTTTTTT
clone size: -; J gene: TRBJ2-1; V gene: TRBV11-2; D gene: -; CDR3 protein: CARNLGVREQFF; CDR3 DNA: TGTGCCAGGAACTTGGGTGTACGTGAGCAGTTCTTC
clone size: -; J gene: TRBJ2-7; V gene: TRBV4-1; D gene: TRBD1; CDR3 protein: CASNPRGGQGAYEQYF; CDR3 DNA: TGCGCCAGCAACCCACGAGGCGGGCAGGGGGCCTACGAGCAGTACTTC
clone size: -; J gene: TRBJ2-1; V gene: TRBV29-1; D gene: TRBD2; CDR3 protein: CSGLPGRGENEQFF; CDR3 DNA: TGCAGCGGATTGCCGGGACGGGGGGAGAATGAGCAGTTCTTC
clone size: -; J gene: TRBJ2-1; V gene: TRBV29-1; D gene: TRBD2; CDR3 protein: CSGLGLADNEQPF; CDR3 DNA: TGCAGCGGTCTGGGACTAGCGGACAATGAGCAGCCCTTC
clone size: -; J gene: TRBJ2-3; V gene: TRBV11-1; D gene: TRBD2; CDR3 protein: CASSEGLEVSTDTQYF; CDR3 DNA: TGTGCCAGTAGCGAGGGACTAGAGGTTAGCACAGATACGCAGTATTTT
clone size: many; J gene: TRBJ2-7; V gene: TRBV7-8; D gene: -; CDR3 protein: CASSLALSYEQYF; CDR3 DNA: TGTGCCAGCAGCTTAGCCCTCTCCTACGAGCAGTACTTC
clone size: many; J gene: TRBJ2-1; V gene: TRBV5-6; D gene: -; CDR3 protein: CASSLEGGSSYNEQFF; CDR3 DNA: TGTGCCAGCAGCTTGGAGGGCGGAAGCTCCTACAATGAGCAGTTCTTC
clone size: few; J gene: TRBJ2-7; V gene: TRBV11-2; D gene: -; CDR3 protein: CASSLERRAEQYF; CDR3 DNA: TGTGCCAGCAGCTTAGAAAGGCGCGCCGAGCAGTACTTC
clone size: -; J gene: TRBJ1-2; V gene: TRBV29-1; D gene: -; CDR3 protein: CSVVSGDYTF; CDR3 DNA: TGCAGCGTCGTCTCTGGTGACTACACCTTC
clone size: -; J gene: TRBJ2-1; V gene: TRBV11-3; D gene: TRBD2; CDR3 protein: CVSSLREPGLAGSNEQFF; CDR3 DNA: TGTGTCAGCAGCTTAAGGGAACCGGGACTAGCGGGATCAAATGAGCAGTTCTTT
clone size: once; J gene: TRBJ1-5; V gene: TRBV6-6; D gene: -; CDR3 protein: CASSYRVVYSNQPQNF; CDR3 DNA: TGTGCCAGCAGTTACCGAGTAGTGTATAGCAATCAGCCTCAGAATTTT
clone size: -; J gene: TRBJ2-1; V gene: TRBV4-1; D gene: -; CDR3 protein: CASSQETGQNNEQFF; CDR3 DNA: TGCGCCAGTAGCCAAGAAACGGGACAAAACAATGAGCAGTTCTTC
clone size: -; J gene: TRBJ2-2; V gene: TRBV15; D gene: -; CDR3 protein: CATSRDGKNTGELFF; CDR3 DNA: TGTGCCACCAGCAGGGACGGCAAAAACACCGGGGAGCTGTTTTTT
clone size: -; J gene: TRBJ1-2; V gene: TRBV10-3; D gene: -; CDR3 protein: CAISDDRDNGYTF; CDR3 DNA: TGTGCCATCAGTGATGATAGGGACAATGGCTACACCTTC
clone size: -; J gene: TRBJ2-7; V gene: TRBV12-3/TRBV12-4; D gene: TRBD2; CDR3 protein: CASSLREAYVQYF; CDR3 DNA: TGTGCTAGCAGTTTGCGGGAGGCCTACGTGCAGTACTTC
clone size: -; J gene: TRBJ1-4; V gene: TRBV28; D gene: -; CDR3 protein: CASSQPTADITNEKPFF; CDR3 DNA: TGTGCCAGCAGTCAACCCACAGCGGATATCACTAATGAAAAACCGTTTTTT
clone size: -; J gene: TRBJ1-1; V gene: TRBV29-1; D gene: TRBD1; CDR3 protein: CSLGTTGGRGGTEALF; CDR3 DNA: TGCAGCCTTGGTACGACAGGGGGTAGGGGAGGCACTGAAGCTTTATTT
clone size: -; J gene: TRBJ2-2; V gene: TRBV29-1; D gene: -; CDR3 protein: CSVEDAAGTPVELFF; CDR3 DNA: TGCAGTGTTGAAGACGCCGCGGGAACCCCCGTGGAGCTGTTTTTT
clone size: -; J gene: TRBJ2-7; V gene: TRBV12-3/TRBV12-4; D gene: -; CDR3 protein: CASSVPIGSSYEQYF; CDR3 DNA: TGTGCCAGCAGTGTCCCTATTGGGAGTTCCTACGAGCAGTACTTC
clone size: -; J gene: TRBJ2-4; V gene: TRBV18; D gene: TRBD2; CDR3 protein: CASSRREGNIQYF; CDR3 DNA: TGTGCCAGCTCACGACGGGAGGGGAACATTCAGTACTTC